The T cell receptor (beta chain) under discussion was sequenced for a study of T cells after yellow fever vaccination. Background on the study: SMART-Seq v4 Ultra Low Input handled preparation of low-cell-number fractions.

The V gene lost 1 base and the J gene lost 9 bases, with 8 bases spanning the gap. In germline, CDR1 is KGHDR, CDR2 SFDVKD. This CDR3 has 12 amino acids. Conversion of TCR transcripts into cDNA relied on 5'RACE template switching, which added a universal primer site and UMIs. TCRdb processed the 5' RACE reads anew with MiXCR; each CDR3 protein has one entry. Found here are around 100,000 distinct CDR3 sequences, roughly 5.8% of them singletons; the top ten hold roughly 39%. Whole-study findings and limits: The secondary T-cell response peaked on day 5, not day 15, but was weaker. A small share of clonotypes appeared in both CD4 and CD8 compartments.

This clonotype was seen a few times. The antigen remains unidentified. Sequenced material: CD8+ T cells sorted from PBMCs, taken 10 days after the yellow fever booster vaccination. This chain joins TRBV24-1 and TRBJ2-5; D not resolved. This sequence originates from a man between 18 and 29 years old who received the YFV17D yellow fever vaccine. CDR3 region: CATSDLGQAQYF. CDR3 nucleotide sequence: TGTGCCACCAGTGATTTAGGGCAGGCCCAGTACTTC.